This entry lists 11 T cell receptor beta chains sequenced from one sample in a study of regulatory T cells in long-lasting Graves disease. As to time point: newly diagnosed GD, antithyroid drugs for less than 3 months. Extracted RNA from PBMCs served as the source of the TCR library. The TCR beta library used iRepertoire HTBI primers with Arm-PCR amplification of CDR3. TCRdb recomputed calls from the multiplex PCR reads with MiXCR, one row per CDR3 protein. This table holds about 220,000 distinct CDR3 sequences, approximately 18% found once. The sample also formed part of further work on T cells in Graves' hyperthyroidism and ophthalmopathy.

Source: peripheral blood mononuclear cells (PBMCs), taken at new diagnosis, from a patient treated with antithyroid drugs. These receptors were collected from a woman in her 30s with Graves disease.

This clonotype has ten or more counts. CDR3 in amino acids: CASSLVAGNPLSSYNEQFF. For the CDR3, the DNA is TGTGCCAGCAGCCTGGTGGCGGGTAATCCCCTTAGCTCCTACAATGAGCAGTTCTTC. The chain carries TRBV7-6 and TRBJ2-1, with a weak D call TRBD2 (5 bases). With 5 bases removed from V and 0 bases from J, the gap between germline ends came to 23 bases. CDR1 is SGHVS and CDR2 is FNYEAQ in the germline V gene. This CDR3 is built from 19 residues.

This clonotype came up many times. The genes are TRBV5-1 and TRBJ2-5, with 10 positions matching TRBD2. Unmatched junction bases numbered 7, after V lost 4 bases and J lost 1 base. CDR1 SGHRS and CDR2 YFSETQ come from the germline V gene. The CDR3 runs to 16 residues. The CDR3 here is CASSPGTSVRQETQYF. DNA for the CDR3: TGCGCCAGCAGCCCTGGGACTAGCGTACGCCAAGAGACCCAGTACTTC.

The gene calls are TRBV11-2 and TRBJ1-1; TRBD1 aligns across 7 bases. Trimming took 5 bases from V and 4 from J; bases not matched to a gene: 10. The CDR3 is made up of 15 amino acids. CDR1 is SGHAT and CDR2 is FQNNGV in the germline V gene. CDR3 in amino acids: CASSSKGARSTEAFF. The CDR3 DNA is TGTGCCAGCAGCAGCAAGGGGGCGCGAAGCACTGAAGCTTTCTTT.

The CDR3 here is CASSRGYRGTDTQYF. In nucleotides, the CDR3 is TGTGCCAGTAGTCGAGGGTATAGAGGCACAGATACGCAGTATTTT. J is TRBJ2-3 and V is TRBV19; possibly TRBD2 for D (5 bases). V shed 5 bases and J shed 1 base, with 13 bases lying between them. Germline loops: CDR1 LNHDA, CDR2 SQIVND (reference sequence). The CDR3 runs to 15 residues.

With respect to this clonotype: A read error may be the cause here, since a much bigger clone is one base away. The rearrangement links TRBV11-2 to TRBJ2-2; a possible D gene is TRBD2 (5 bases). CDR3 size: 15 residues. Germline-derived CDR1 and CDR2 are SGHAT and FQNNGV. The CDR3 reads CASSPQGLNTGELLF. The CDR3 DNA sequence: TGTGCCAGCAGCCCTCAAGGCCTGAACACCGGGGAGCTGTTATTT.

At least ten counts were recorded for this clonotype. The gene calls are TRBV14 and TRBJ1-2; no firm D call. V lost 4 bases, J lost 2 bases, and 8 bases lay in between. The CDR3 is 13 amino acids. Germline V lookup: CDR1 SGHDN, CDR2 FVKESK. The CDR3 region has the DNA TGTGCCAGCAGCCCCATCGGGAACTATGGCTACACCTTC. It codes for CASSPIGNYGYTF.

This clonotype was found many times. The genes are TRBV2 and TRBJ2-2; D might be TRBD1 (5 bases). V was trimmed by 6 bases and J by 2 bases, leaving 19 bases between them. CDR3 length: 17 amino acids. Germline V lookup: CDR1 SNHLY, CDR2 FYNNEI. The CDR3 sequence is CASRILAGIINTGELFF. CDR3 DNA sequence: TGTGCCAGCAGGATTCTGGCAGGGATAATCAACACCGGGGAGCTGTTTTTT.

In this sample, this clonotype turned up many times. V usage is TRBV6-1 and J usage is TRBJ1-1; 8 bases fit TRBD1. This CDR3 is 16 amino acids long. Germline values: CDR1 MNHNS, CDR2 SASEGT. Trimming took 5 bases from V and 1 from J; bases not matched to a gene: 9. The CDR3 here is CASSPGTGWRNTEAFF. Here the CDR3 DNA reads TGTGCCAGCAGTCCCGGGACAGGATGGAGGAACACTGAAGCTTTCTTT.

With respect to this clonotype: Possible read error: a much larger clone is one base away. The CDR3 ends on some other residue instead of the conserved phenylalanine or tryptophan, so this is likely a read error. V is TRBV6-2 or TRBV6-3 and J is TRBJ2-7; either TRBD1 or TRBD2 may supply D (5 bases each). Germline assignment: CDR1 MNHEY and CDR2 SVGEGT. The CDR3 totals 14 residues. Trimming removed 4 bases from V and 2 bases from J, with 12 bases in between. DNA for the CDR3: TGTGCCAGCAGTTTGGGGGAGTGGACCTACGAGCAGTACCTC. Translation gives CASSLGEWTYEQYL.

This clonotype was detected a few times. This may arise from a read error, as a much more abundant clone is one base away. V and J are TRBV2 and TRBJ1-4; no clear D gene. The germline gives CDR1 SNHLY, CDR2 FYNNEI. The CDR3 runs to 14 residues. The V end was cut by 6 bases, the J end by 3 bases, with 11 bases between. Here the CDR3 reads CASRDHRANEKLFF. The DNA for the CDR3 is TGTGCCAGCAGAGATCACCGAGCTAATGAAAAACTGTTTTTT.

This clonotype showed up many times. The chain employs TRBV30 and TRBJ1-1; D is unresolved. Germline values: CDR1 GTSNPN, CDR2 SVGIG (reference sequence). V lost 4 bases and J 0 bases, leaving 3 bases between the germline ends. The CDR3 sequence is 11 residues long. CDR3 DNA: TGTGCCTGGACAGTGAACACTGAAGCTTTCTTT. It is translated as CAWTVNTEAFF.